The clone carrying this T cell receptor beta chain occurred once. The antigen remains unidentified. Losses at the gene ends were 5 bases for V and 8 bases for J; bases not matched to a gene: 4. The CDR3 is 14 residues long. The germline gives CDR1 MGHRA, CDR2 YSYEKL. This sample is drawn from a study of shared clonotypes between healthy human individuals. The data were produced by immunoSEQ multiplex PCR, yet TCRdb's version contains in-frame clones alone and is incomplete. This sample carries hundreds of thousands of clones, more than 85% of them seen once, and the ten largest clones take approximately 25%. Study-wide findings and caveats: Of the naive CD4 clonotypes, roughly 5.2% were shared across several donors.

CD45RO-negative, CCR7-positively selected cells formed the naive CD8 fraction, excluding terminally differentiated effector memory CD45RA+ cells. Sequencing was carried out using naive CD8+ T cells sorted from blood. The TCR was taken from a man aged 30 to 39 in good health. The chain is built from TRBV4-1 and TRBJ1-4; 11 bases line up with TRBD1. CDR3 loop: CASSGTGGGEKLFF. CDR3 DNA sequence: TGCGCCAGCAGCGGGACAGGGGGAGGGGAAAAACTGTTTTTT.